This TCR beta chain appears in the sequencing data of a study of vaccination and CD4 T cells after COVID-19. Treatment denoted: roughly nine-day PBMC culture with coronavirus spike peptide pools or control peptides (ViraFEST assay). The unexposed donor gave CD4+ T cells before the COVID-19 pandemic (2011-2018). Of note for this clonotype: Its target is not known.

Germline CDR1 reads MNHEY; CDR2 reads SMNVEV (reference sequence). The CDR3 runs to 15 residues. Trimming cost V 3 bases and J 1 base, with 10 bases left between them. Researchers used the Oncomine TCR Beta short-read assay to sequence DNA from cultured CD4+ T cells. From the PCR reads, TCRdb called clonotypes with MiXCR, one entry per CDR3 protein. The data hold 8,000 to 9,500 distinct CDR3 sequences, with 45% to 55% observed a single time. General study results and limits: Only after vaccination were a median roughly 90% of convalescents' reactive clones seen.

The source of this sequence is a human donor in good health. This chain links TRBV27 with TRBJ2-1; a weak D match, TRBD2 (7 bases). Sequences were obtained from CD4+ T cells from blood, cultured in vitro. CDR3 sequence reads: CASSFEGGSYNEQFF. For the CDR3, the DNA is TGTGCCAGCAGTTTTGAGGGGGGGTCCTACAATGAGCAGTTCTTC.